This T cell receptor beta chain was identified during a study of blood T cell repertoires in COVID-19. Overall study: There were acute and convalescent COVID-19 samples, and they came from the United States, Italy and Spain. Sources were T cells, B-cell-depleted T cells, or PBMCs; the material itself was cDNA or gDNA.

Germline V gene data show CDR1 as MDHEN and CDR2 as SYDVKM. The V gene lost 0 bases and the J gene lost 0 bases, with 11 bases spanning the gap. This CDR3 spans 17 amino acids. Original analysis: Quantification of nucleated cells was approximated via reference gene primer amplification. TCRdb's table, derived via immunoSEQ multiplex PCR, lists solely in-frame clones and lacks some. D and trimming were read from the DNA, whereas the V and J calls and clone size are those reported in that table. In the table there are roughly 100,000 clones, 84% of which are singletons. This sequence joins TRBV28 and TRBJ1-4, with D hard to call. This receptor was obtained from a human donor in a cohort sampled during active COVID-19. The sequencing sample was made of peripheral blood. The chain's CDR3 is CASSLWPRRATNEKLFF. The CDR3 bases are TGTGCCAGCAGTTTATGGCCCAGGCGGGCAACTAATGAAAAACTGTTTTTT. The full variable domain, completed using reference TRBV28 and TRBJ1-4, is DVKVTQSSRYLVKRTGEKVFLECVQDMDHENMFWYRQDPGLGLRLIYFSYDVKMKEKGDIPEGYSVSREKKERFSLILESASTNQTSMYLCASSLWPRRATNEKLFFGSGTQLSVL.